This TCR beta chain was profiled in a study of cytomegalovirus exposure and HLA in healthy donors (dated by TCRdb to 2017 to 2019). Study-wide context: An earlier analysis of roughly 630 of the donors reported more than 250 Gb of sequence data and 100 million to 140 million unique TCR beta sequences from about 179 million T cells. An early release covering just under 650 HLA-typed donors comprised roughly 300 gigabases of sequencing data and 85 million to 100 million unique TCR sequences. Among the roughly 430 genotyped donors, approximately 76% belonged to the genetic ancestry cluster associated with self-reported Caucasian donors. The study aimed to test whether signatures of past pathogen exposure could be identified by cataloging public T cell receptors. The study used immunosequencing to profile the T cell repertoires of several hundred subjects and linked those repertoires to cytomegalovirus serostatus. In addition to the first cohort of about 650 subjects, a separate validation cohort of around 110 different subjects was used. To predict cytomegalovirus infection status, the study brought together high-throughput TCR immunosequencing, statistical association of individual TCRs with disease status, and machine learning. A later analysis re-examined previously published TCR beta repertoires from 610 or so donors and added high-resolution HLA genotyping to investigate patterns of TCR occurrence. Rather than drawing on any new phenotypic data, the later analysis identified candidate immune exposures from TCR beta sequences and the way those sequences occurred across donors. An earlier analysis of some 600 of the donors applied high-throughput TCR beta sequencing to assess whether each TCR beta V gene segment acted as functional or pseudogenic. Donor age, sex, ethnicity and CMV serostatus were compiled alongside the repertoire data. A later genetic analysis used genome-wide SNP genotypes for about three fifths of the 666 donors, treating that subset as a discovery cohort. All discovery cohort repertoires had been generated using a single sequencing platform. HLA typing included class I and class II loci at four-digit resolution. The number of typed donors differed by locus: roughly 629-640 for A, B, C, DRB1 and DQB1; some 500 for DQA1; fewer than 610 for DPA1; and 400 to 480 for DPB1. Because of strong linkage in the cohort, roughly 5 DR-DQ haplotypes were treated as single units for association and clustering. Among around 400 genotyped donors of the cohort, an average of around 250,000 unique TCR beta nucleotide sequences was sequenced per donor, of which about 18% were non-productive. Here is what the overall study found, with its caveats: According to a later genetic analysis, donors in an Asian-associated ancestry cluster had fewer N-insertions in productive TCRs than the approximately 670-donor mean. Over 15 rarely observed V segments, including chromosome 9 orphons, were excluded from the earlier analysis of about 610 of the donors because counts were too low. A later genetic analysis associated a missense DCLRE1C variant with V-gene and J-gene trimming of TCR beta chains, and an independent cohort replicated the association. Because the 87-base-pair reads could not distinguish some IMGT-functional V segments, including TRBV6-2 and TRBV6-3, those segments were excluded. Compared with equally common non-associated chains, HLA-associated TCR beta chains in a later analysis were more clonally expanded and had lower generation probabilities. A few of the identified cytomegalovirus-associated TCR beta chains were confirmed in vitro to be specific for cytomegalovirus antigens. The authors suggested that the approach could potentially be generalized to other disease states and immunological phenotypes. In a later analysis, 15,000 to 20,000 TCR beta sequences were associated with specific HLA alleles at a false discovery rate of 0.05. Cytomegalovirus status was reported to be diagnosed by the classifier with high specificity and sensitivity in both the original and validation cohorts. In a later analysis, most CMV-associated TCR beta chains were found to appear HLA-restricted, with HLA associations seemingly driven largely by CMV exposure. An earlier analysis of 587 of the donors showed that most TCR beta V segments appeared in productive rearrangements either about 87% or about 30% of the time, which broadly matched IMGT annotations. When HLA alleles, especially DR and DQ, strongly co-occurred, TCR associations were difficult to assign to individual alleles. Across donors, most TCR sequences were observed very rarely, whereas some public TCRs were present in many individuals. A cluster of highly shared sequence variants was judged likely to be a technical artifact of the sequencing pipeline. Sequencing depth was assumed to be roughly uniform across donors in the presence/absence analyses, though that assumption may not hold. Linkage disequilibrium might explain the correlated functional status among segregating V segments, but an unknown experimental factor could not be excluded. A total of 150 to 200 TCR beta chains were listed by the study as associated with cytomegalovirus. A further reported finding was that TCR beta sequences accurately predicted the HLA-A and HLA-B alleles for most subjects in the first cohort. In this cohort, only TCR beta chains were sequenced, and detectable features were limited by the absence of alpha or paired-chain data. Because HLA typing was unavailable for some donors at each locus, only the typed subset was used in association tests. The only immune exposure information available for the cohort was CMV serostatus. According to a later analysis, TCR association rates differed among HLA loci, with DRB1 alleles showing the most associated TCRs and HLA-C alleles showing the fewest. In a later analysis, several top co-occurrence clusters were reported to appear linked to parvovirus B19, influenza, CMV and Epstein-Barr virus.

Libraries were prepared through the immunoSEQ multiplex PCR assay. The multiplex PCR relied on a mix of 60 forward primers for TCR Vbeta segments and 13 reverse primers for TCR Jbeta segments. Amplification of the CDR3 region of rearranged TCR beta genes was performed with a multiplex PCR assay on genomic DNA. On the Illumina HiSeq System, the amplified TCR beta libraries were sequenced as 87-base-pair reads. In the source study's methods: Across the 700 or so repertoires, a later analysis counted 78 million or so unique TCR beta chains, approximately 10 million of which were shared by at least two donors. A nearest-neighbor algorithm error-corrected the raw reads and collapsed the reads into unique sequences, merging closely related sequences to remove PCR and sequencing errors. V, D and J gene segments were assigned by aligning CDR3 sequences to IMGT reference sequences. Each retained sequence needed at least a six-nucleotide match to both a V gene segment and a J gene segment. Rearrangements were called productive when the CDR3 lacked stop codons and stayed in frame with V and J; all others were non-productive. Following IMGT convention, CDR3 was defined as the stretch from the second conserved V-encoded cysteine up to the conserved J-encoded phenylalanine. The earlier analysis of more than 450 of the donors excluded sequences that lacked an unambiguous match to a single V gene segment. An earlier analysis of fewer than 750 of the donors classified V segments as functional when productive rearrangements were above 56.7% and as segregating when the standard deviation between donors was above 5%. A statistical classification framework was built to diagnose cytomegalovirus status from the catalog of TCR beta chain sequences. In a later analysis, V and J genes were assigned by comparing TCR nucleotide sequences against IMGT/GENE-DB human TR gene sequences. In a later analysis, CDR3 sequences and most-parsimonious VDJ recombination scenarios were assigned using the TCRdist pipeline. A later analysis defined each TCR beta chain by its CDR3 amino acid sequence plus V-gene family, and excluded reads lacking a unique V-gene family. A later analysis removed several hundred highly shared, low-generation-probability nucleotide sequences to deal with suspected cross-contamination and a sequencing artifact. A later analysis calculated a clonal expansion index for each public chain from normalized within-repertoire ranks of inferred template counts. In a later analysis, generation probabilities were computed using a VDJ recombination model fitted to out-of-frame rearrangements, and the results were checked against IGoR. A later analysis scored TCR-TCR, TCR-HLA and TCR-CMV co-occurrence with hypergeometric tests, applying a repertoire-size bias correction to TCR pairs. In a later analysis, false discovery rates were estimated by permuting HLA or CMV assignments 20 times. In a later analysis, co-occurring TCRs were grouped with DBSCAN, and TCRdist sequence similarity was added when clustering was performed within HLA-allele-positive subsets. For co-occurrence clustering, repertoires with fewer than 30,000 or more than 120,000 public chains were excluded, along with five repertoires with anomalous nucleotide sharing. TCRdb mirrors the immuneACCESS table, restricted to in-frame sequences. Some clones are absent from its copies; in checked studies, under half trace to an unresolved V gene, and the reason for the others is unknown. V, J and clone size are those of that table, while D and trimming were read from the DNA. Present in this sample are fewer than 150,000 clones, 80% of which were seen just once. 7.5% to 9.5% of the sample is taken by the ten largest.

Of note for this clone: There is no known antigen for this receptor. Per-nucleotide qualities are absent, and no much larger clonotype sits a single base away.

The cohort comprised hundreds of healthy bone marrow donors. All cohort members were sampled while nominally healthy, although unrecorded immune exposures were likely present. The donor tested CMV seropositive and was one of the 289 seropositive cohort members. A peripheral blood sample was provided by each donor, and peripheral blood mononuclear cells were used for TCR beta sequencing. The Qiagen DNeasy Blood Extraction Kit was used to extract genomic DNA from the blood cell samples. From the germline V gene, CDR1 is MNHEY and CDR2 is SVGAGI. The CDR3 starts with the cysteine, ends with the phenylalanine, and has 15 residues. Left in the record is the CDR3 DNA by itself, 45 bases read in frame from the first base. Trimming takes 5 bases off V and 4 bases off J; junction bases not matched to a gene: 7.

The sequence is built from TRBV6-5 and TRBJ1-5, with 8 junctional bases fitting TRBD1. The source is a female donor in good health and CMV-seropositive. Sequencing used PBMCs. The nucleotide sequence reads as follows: TGTGCCAGCAGTCGGGGACAGGCCTCAAATCAGCCCCAGCATTTT. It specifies CASSRGQASNQPQHF.